Presented here are 23 T cell receptor beta chains from one specimen sequenced in a study of glioma-infiltrating T cells after dendritic cell vaccination. Assay: immunoSEQ multiplex PCR; the TCRdb copy retains only in-frame clones and omits some. Among under 40,000 clones listed, 90% to 95% were seen once. The sample was blood, taken before dendritic cell vaccination. The receptors stem from a human donor with glioblastoma.

V usage is TRBV21-1 and J usage is TRBJ1-2; the D segment call TRBD1 is taken from the table without a DNA check. TRBV21-1 is a pseudogene. The CDR3 is 13 residues long. CDR3 DNA: TGTGCCAGCAGCACTTTCGACACGAGCGGCTACACCTTC. Protein: CASSTFDTSGYTF.

As for this clone: An end of the junction does not agree with germline; a read error may underlie this. The chain links TRBV5-4 to TRBJ1-2, with a possible D match to TRBD1 (6 bases). The CDR3 extends over 16 amino acids. Germline V gene lookup returns CDR1 SGHNT and CDR2 YYREEE (reference sequence). CDR3 amino acids: CASSLQGWFSNDGYTF. The DNA of the CDR3 is TGTGCCAGCAGCTTACAGGGTTGGTTCTCTAACGATGGCTACACCTTC.

The chain is built from TRBV14 and TRBJ2-7, with TRBD2 matching over 9 bases. This CDR3 is built from 15 residues. CDR1 and CDR2 from the germline V gene are SGHDN and FVKESK. J lost 3 bases, V lost 5 bases, and 8 bases had no gene match. CDR3 bases: TGTGCCAGCAGCTCCCTAGCGGGGATGGGCTACGAGCAGTACTTC. This encodes CASSSLAGMGYEQYF.

The gene calls are TRBV19 and TRBJ2-3; tentative D call: TRBD2 (6 bases). The CDR3 contains 14 residues. The germline V and J ends were trimmed by 7 bases and 4 bases, with 15 bases remaining between them. The germline gives CDR1 LNHDA, CDR2 SQIVND (reference sequence). CDR3 DNA: TGTGCCAGTAAGGGGCGGGGCGCGGCAGATACGCAGTATTTT. Its translation: CASKGRGAADTQYF.

The chain is built from TRBV6-6 and TRBJ1-4; TRBD1 matches 11 bases. Germline V lookup: CDR1 MNHNY, CDR2 SVGAGI (reference sequence). V dropped 7 bases and J dropped 5; count of bases not matched to a gene: 9. CDR3 size: 16 residues. The CDR3 DNA reads as TGTGCCAGCACCCGACCCCGGGACAGGGGGAATGAAAAACTGTTTTTT. It encodes CASTRPRDRGNEKLFF.

This clone was detected only once. The chain combines TRBV6-1 with TRBJ1-5, with a weak D call TRBD1 (5 bases). Trimming left V 3 bases short and J 3 bases short, with 12 bases between. CDR3 length equals 15 residues. The germline V gene has CDR1 MNHNS and CDR2 SASEGT. The CDR3 sequence is CASSELGRDNQPQHF. In DNA form, the CDR3 reads TGTGCCAGCAGTGAGCTGGGCAGGGACAATCAGCCCCAGCATTTT.

This clone has a handful of counts. The rearrangement links TRBV28 to TRBJ1-2, with D tentatively TRBD1 (6 bases). The germline V gene has CDR1 MDHEN and CDR2 SYDVKM. V lost 5 bases, J lost 3 bases, and 16 bases lay in between. The CDR3 spans 15 residues. CDR3 residues: CASSPGAGVHYGYTF. Written as DNA, the CDR3 is TGTGCCAGCAGTCCCGGGGCAGGGGTACACTATGGCTACACCTTC.

This chain uses TRBV4-2 with TRBJ1-4, with D uncertain. CDR1 and CDR2 from the germline V gene are LGHNA and YNFKEQ. Trimming left V 0 bases short and J 5 bases short, with 13 bases between. CDR3 size: 16 residues. Here the CDR3 DNA reads TGTGCCAGCAGCCAAGAGATTCGCCGACAAAATGAAAAACTGTTTTTT. Residues: CASSQEIRRQNEKLFF.

The rearrangement joins TRBV5-6 to TRBJ1-1; D possibly corresponds to TRBD1 (5 bases). The CDR3 has 13 residues. CDR1 SGHDT and CDR2 YYEEEE come from the germline V gene. V shed 4 bases and J shed 8 bases, with 15 bases lying between them. The CDR3 DNA reads TGTGCCAGCAGCCCCAGGGCCCACGGCGAAGCTTTCTTT. Protein product: CASSPRAHGEAFF.

The chain employs TRBV2 and TRBJ2-5, with a tentative D call TRBD2 (5 bases). The CDR3 loop spans 12 amino acids. The germline V and J ends were trimmed by 8 bases and 0 bases, with 7 bases remaining between them. Looked up from germline, CDR1 is SNHLY and CDR2 is FYNNEI. Here the CDR3 reads CASQRDQETQYF. The CDR3 DNA sequence: TGTGCCAGCCAGAGGGACCAAGAGACCCAGTACTTC.

The rearrangement joins TRBV11-2 to TRBJ1-1; D not resolved. CDR1 is SGHAT and CDR2 is FQNNGV in the germline V gene. V was cut by 6 bases and J by 0 bases, with 17 bases left in between. The CDR3 is made up of 16 amino acids. The DNA for the CDR3 is TGTGCCAGCAGTCTACCACTAACTCGGATGAACACTGAAGCTTTCTTT. The encoded protein is CASSLPLTRMNTEAFF. The full variable domain, completed using reference TRBV11-2 and TRBJ1-1, is EAGVAQSPRYKIIEKRQSVAFWCNPISGHATLYWYQQILGQGPKLLIQFQNNGVVDDSQLPKDRFSAERLKGVDSTLKIQPAKLEDSAVYLCASSLPLTRMNTEAFFGQGTRLTVV.

This chain links TRBV5-1 with TRBJ1-1; 8 nucleotides agree with TRBD1. V dropped 5 bases and J dropped 1; count of bases not matched to a gene: 1. Germline V gene data show CDR1 as SGHRS and CDR2 as YFSETQ. The CDR3 runs to 13 residues. CDR3 nucleotide sequence: TGCGCCAGCAGTACAGGGGGGAACACTGAAGCTTTCTTT. Protein product: CASSTGGNTEAFF.

The chain combines TRBV30 with TRBJ1-5; TRBD1 matches at 10 bases. Germline loops: CDR1 GTSNPN, CDR2 SVGIG (reference sequence). The CDR3 runs 15 residues. Germline trimming cut 3 bases from V and 5 bases from J; bases unmatched to any gene: 7. The CDR3 reads CAWSHGQGGHQPQHF. The CDR3 DNA sequence: TGTGCCTGGAGCCACGGACAGGGGGGACATCAGCCCCAGCATTTT.

The chain carries TRBV6-6 and TRBJ2-2; tentative D call: TRBD1 (5 bases). Per the germline V gene, CDR1 is MNHNY and CDR2 is SVGAGI (reference sequence). With 6 bases removed from V and 10 bases from J, the gap between germline ends came to 18 bases. The CDR3 has 14 amino acids. The DNA of the CDR3 is TGTGCCAGCAGACCGAACAGGAACCCACCGGAGCTGTTTTTT. Protein sequence: CASRPNRNPPELFF.

The rearrangement joins TRBV9 to TRBJ1-2; D is possibly TRBD1 (5 bases). The germline V gene has CDR1 SGDLS and CDR2 YYNGEE. CDR3 size: 12 residues. The V end lost 4 bases, the J end lost 4 bases, and 8 bases lay between the germline ends. CDR3 loop: CASSWGSYGYTF. The CDR3, as DNA: TGTGCCAGCAGCTGGGGCAGCTATGGCTACACCTTC.

In its sample, this clone was seen a few times. The V call is TRBV6-5, the J call TRBJ2-7, with a tentative D call TRBD1 (5 bases). This CDR3 has 12 residues. The germline V gene encodes CDR1 MNHEY and CDR2 SVGAGI. V was clipped by 2 bases and J by 8 bases, with 10 bases between them. CDR3 region: CASSYQGVKQYF. CDR3 bases: TGTGCCAGCAGTTACCAGGGTGTGAAGCAGTACTTC.

The genes are TRBV5-1 and TRBJ2-5; D is perhaps TRBD2 (6 bases). CDR3 length: 15 residues. CDR1 and CDR2 (germline): SGHRS, YFSETQ. V was trimmed by 6 bases and J by 2 bases, leaving 17 bases between them. The CDR3 here is CASINRGAGQETQYF. The CDR3 bases are TGCGCCAGCATCAATCGTGGAGCGGGTCAAGAGACCCAGTACTTC.

The chain links TRBV2 to TRBJ1-1, with no clear D. Germline lookup yields CDR1 SNHLY and CDR2 FYNNEI. This CDR3 has 13 amino acids. The ends were cut back, 5 bases at V and 4 bases at J, with 11 bases in the middle. The CDR3 region has the DNA TGTGCCAGCAGTTCCCTCGTTAGCACTGAAGCTTTCTTT. Residues: CASSSLVSTEAFF.

The chain links TRBV11-2 to TRBJ2-1, with TRBD2 identical over 9 bases. CDR1 and CDR2 (germline): SGHAT, FQNNGV. This CDR3 is built from 14 residues. The J segment lost 9 bases and the V segment lost 2 bases, leaving 5 bases of the junction unmatched. This CDR3 reads CASSLTSGGSEQFF. CDR3 DNA sequence: TGTGCCAGCAGCTTAACAAGCGGGGGGAGTGAGCAGTTCTTC.

This rearrangement joins TRBV9 to TRBJ1-5; a weak D match, TRBD1 (5 bases). V gave up 0 bases and J gave up 1 base, with 8 bases separating them. CDR1 SGDLS and CDR2 YYNGEE come from the germline V gene. The CDR3 extends over 15 amino acids. CDR3 amino acids: CASSVDGGSNQPQHF. CDR3 bases: TGTGCCAGCAGCGTAGATGGGGGGAGCAATCAGCCCCAGCATTTT.

This chain uses TRBV5-1 with TRBJ2-5; TRBD1 is a possible D gene (5 bases). The J call may be faulty, since TRBJ2-7 better matches the DNA end. Per the germline V gene, CDR1 is SGHRS and CDR2 is YFSETQ. There are 14 residues in the CDR3. CDR3 residues: CASSPVTQGGEQYF. The CDR3 bases are TGCGCCAGCAGCCCCGTCACCCAGGGCGGCGAGCAGTACTTC.

This chain uses TRBV13 with TRBJ1-3; no reliable D call. The germline V gene encodes CDR1 PRHDT and CDR2 FYEKMQ (reference sequence). V dropped 4 bases and J dropped 5 bases, with 15 bases sitting between them. This CDR3 is built from 15 residues. CDR3 region: CASSSAGRYRNTIYF. The CDR3 DNA follows: TGTGCCAGCAGCTCCGCCGGGAGGTATAGAAACACCATATATTTT.

This clone was found once. DNA of the CDR3: TGTGCCAGCAGCTTGGAAGGCAGGGGGCCTTACGAGCAGTACTTC. Protein product: CASSLEGRGPYEQYF. The V gene is TRBV5-6, the J gene TRBJ2-7; 8 bases map to TRBD1. CDR1 SGHDT and CDR2 YYEEEE come from the germline V gene. V lost 0 bases to trimming and J lost 4 bases; unmatched junction nucleotides: 6. This CDR3 is 15 amino acids long.